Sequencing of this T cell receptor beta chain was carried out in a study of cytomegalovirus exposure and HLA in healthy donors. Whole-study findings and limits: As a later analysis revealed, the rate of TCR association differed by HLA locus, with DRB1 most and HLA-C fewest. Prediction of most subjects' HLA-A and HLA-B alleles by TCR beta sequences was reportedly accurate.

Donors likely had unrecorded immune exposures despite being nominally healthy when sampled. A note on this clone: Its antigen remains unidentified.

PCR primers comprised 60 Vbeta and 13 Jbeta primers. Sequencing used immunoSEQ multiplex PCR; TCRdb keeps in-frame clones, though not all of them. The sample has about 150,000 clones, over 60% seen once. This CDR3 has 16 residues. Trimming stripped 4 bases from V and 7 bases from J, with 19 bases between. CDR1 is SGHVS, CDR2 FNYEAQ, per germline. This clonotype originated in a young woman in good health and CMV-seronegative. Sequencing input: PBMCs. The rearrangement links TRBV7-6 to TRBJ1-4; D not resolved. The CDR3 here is CASSSGYRGSGEKLFF. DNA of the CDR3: TGTGCCAGCAGCTCCGGTTATCGGGGATCCGGTGAAAAACTGTTTTTT.